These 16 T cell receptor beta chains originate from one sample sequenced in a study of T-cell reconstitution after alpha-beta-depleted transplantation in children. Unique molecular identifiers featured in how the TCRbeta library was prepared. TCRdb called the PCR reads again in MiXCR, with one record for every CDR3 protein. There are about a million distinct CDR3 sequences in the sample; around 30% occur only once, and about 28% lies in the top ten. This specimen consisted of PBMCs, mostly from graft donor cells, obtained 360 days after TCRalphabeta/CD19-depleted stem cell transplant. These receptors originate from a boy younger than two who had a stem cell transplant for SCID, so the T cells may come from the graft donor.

The CDR3 DNA sequence: TGCAGTGCCAAAAGACAGGGAGGGATGAACACTGAAGCTTTCTTT. Protein product: CSAKRQGGMNTEAFF. V gene TRBV20-1 combines with J gene TRBJ1-1; 7 bases line up with TRBD1. Germline CDR1 and CDR2: DFQATT and SNEGSKA (reference sequence). The CDR3 has 15 residues. J lost 0 bases, V lost 6 bases, and 10 bases had no gene match.

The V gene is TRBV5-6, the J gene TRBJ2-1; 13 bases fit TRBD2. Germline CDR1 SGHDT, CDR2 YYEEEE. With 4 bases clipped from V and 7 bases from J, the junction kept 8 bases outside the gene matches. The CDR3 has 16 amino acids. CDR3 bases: TGTGCCAGCAGCCAACTAGCGGGGGGGCCAAGGAATGAGCAGTTCTTC. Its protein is CASSQLAGGPRNEQFF.

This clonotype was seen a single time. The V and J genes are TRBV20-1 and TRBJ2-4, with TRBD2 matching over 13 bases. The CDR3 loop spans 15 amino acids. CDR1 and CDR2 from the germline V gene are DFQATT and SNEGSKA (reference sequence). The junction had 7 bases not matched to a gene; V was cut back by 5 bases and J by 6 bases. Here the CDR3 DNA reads TGCAGTGCTTCCCGGACTAGCGGGGGCCTAAACATTCAGTACTTC. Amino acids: CSASRTSGGLNIQYF.

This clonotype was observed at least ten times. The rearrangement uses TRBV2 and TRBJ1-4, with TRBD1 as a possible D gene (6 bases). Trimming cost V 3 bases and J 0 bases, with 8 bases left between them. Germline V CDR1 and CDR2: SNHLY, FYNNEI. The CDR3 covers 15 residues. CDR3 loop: CASSEDRATNEKLFF. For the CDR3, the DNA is TGTGCCAGCAGTGAGGACAGAGCAACTAATGAAAAACTGTTTTTT.

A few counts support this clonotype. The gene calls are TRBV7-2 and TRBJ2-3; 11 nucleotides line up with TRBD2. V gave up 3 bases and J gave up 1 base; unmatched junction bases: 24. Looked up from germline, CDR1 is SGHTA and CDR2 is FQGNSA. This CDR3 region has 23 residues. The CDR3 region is CASSFLLAGADLEHYSGTDTQYF. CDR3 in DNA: TGTGCCAGCAGCTTTTTACTAGCGGGGGCCGATCTCGAACATTACTCTGGCACAGATACGCAGTATTTT.

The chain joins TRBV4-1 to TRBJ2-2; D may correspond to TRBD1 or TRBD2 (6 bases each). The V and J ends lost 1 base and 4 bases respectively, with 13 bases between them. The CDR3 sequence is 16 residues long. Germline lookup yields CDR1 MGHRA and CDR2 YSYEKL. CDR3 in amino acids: CASSQGRGPVTGELFF. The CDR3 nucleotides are TGCGCCAGCAGCCAAGGACGGGGGCCGGTCACCGGGGAGCTGTTTTTT.

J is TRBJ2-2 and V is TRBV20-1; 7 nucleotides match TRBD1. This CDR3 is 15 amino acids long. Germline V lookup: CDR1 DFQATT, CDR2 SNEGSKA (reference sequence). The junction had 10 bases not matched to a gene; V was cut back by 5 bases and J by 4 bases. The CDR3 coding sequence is TGCAGTGCTCCTAACCTACAGGGGCCCACCGGGGAGCTGTTTTTT. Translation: CSAPNLQGPTGELFF.

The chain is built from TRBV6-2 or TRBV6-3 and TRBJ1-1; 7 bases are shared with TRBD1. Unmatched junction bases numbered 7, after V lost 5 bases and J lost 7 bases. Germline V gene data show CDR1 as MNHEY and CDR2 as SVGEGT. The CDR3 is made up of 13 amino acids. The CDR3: CASSRQGPFEAFF. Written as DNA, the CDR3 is TGTGCCAGCAGTCGACAGGGACCCTTTGAAGCTTTCTTT.

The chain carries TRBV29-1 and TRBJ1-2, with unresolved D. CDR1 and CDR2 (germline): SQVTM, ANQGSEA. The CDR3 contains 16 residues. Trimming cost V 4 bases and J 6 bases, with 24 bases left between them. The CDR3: CSVGPRTPPSRDGYTF. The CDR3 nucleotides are TGCAGCGTTGGTCCCCGGACCCCTCCATCGCGGGATGGCTACACCTTC. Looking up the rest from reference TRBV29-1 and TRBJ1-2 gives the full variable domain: SAVISQKPSRDICQRGTSLTIQCQVDSQVTMMFWYRQQPGQSLTLIATANQGSEATYESGFVIDKFPISRPNLTFSTLTVSNMSPEDSSIYLCSVGPRTPPSRDGYTFGSGTRLTVV.

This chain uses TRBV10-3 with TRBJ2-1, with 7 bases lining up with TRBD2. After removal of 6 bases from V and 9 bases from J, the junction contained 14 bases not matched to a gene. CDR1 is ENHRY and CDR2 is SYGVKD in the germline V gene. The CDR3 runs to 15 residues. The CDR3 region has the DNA TGTGCCATCAGGATCCGGGACTACCCGGAAGGTGAGCAGTTCTTC. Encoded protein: CAIRIRDYPEGEQFF.

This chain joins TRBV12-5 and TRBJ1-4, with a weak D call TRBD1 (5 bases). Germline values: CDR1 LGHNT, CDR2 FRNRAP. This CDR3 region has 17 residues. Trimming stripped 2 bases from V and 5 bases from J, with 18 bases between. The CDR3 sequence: CASGLSPKDGQNEKLFF. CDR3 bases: TGTGCTAGTGGTTTGTCCCCCAAGGACGGACAAAATGAAAAACTGTTTTTT. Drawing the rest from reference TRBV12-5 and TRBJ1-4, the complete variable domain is DARVTQTPRHKVTEMGQEVTMRCQPILGHNTVFWYRQTMMQGLELLAYFRNRAPLDDSGMPKDRFSAEMPDATLATLKIQPSEPRDSAVYFCASGLSPKDGQNEKLFFGSGTQLSVL.

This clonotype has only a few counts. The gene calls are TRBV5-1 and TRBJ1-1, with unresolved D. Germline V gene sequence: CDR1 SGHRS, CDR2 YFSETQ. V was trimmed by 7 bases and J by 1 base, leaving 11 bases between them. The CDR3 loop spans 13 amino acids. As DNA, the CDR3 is TGCGCCAGCGGCGCTGCTTCGAACACTGAAGCTTTCTTT. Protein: CASGAASNTEAFF.

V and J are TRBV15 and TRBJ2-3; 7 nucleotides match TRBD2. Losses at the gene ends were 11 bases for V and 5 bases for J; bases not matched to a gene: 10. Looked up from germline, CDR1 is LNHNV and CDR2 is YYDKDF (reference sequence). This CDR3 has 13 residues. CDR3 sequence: CAPGLWGVDTQYF. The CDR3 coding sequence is TGTGCCCCGGGACTATGGGGTGTAGATACGCAGTATTTT.

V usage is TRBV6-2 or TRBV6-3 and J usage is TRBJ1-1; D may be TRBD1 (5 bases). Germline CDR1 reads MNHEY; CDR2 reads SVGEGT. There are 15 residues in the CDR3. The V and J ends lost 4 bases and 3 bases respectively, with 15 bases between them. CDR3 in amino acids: CASSSRTPPDTEAFF. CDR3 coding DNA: TGTGCCAGCAGTTCTAGGACACCACCCGACACTGAAGCTTTCTTT.

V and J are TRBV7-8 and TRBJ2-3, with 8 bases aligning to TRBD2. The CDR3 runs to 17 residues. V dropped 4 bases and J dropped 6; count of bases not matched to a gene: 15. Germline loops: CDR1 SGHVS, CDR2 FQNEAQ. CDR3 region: CASSSAGRGALPDTQYF. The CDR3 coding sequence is TGTGCCAGCAGCTCCGCTGGGCGGGGGGCCTTACCCGATACGCAGTATTTT.

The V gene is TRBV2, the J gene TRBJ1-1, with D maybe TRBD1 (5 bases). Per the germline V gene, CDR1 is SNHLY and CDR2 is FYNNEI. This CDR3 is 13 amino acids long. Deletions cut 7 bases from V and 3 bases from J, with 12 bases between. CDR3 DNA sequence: TGTGCCAGCATTCCCCAAGGGGACACTGAAGCTTTCTTT. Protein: CASIPQGDTEAFF.